The rows below give T cell receptor beta chains drawn from one sample of a study of blood T cell repertoires in COVID-19. Generated by immunoSEQ multiplex PCR, the TCRdb table keeps only in-frame clones and is missing some. The table shows around 150,000 clones, with roughly 81% occurring only once. What was sequenced was peripheral blood. The receptors here all came from a man in his forties with acute or convalescent COVID-19. Both conserved end residues are part of each CDR3. D genes are given only for firm matches. Rows give clone size only sometimes, using once, few, many, or a class for an expanded clone.

v_call	d_call	clone_size	j_call	cdr3_aa	cdr3_nt
TRBV5-4	NA	NA	TRBJ1-2	CAIGWGQDYGYTF	TGTGCCATTGGCTGGGGGCAGGACTATGGCTACACCTTC
TRBV7-9	NA	NA	TRBJ2-7	CASSENRDRNEQYF	TGTGCCAGCAGCGAGAACAGGGACCGGAACGAGCAGTACTTC
TRBV6-4	NA	NA	TRBJ2-1	CASSPTIGKESSYNEQFF	TGTGCCAGCAGTCCAACGATTGGTAAGGAGAGCTCCTACAATGAGCAGTTCTTC
TRBV7-9	NA	NA	TRBJ1-1	CALGGSPREYTEAFF	TGTGCCCTGGGAGGGAGCCCTAGGGAATACACTGAAGCTTTCTTT
TRBV16	TRBD1	NA	TRBJ1-6	CASSPQQGLGNSPLHF	TGTGCCAGCAGCCCCCAACAGGGGTTGGGTAATTCACCCCTCCACTTT
TRBV7-9	NA	medium-sized	TRBJ1-4	CASSLSGIEKLFF	TGTGCCAGCAGCTTGTCAGGAATTGAAAAACTGTTTTTT
TRBV2	TRBD1	NA	TRBJ2-7	CASRQGAYEQYF	TGTGCCAGCAGACAGGGGGCCTACGAGCAGTACTTC
TRBV18	NA	NA	TRBJ2-2	CASSAITGSAGELFF	TGTGCCAGCTCAGCTATTACAGGGTCGGCCGGGGAGCTGTTTTTT
TRBV11-2	NA	NA	TRBJ1-6	CASSLDVRSPLHF	TGTGCCAGCAGCTTAGATGTCAGATCACCCCTCCACTTT
TRBV7-2	NA	NA	TRBJ1-3	CASSLSRATVGGNTIYF	TGTGCCAGCAGCTTATCCAGAGCGACAGTTGGTGGAAACACCATATATTTT
TRBV27	NA	NA	TRBJ2-1	CASSLFGGATEQFF	TGTGCCAGCAGTTTATTTGGGGGGGCAACTGAGCAGTTCTTC
TRBV5-4	TRBD1	NA	TRBJ1-1	CASSPGQGNTEAFF	TGTGCCAGCAGCCCAGGACAGGGGAACACTGAAGCTTTCTTT
TRBV6-5	TRBD2	NA	TRBJ2-2	CASMLGGIRTGELFF	TGTGCCAGCATGTTGGGGGGGATAAGAACCGGGGAGCTGTTTTTT
TRBV29-1	NA	NA	TRBJ1-1	CSVEISKSEAFF	TGCAGCGTTGAGATTAGCAAATCCGAAGCTTTCTTT
TRBV5-1	NA	NA	TRBJ1-2	CASSLALTPNYGYTF	TGCGCCAGCAGCTTGGCCCTGACTCCGAACTATGGCTACACCTTC
TRBV10-3	NA	NA	TRBJ1-2	CAISVFSGSPNYGYTF	TGTGCCATCAGTGTATTTTCAGGTTCCCCTAACTATGGCTACACCTTC
TRBV7-6	TRBD1	NA	TRBJ1-6	CASSPRTGETYNSPLHF	TGTGCCAGCAGCCCTCGGACAGGGGAAACCTATAATTCACCCCTCCACTTT
TRBV5-4	NA	NA	TRBJ2-6	CASSLQGSGANVLTF	TGTGCCAGCAGCTTACAGGGCTCTGGGGCCAACGTCCTGACTTTC
TRBV28	NA	NA	TRBJ1-1	CASSSERIEAFF	TGTGCCAGCAGTTCCGAGAGAATAGAAGCTTTCTTT
TRBV10-3	NA	NA	TRBJ1-2	CAISENRDAEGGYTF	TGTGCCATCAGTGAAAACAGGGACGCCGAGGGGGGCTACACCTTC
TRBV4-1	NA	NA	TRBJ1-1	CASTPELAGAKSEAFF	TGCGCCAGCACCCCCGAACTGGCGGGGGCGAAATCTGAAGCTTTCTTT
TRBV4-1	TRBD2	NA	TRBJ2-1	CASSQGGLSYNEQFF	TGCGCCAGCAGCCAGGGGGGACTAAGCTACAATGAGCAGTTCTTC
TRBV4-1	NA	NA	TRBJ2-7	CASSQGGSYEQYF	TGCGCCAGCAGCCAAGGCGGGTCCTACGAGCAGTACTTC
TRBV5-1	NA	NA	TRBJ1-5	CASSLEGDDNQPQHF	TGCGCCAGCAGCTTGGAGGGGGACGACAATCAGCCCCAGCATTTT
TRBV11-2	NA	NA	TRBJ2-7	CASSREVFRYEQYF	TGTGCCAGCAGCAGAGAGGTATTCCGCTACGAGCAGTACTTC
TRBV6-5	NA	NA	TRBJ2-1	CASSYDGRSYNEQFF	TGTGCCAGCAGTTACGATGGGAGGTCCTACAATGAGCAGTTCTTC
TRBV6-5	NA	NA	TRBJ1-1	CASSYSNQGPEAFF	TGTGCCAGCAGTTACTCGAACCAGGGCCCTGAAGCTTTCTTT
TRBV7-3	TRBD2	NA	TRBJ2-1	CASRDTSGGHNEQFF	TGTGCCAGCAGGGACACTAGCGGGGGACACAATGAGCAGTTCTTC
TRBV15	TRBD1	NA	TRBJ1-1	CATSRAGGRGGMNTEAFF	TGTGCCACCAGCAGAGCAGGGGGTAGGGGCGGAATGAACACTGAAGCTTTCTTT
TRBV9	NA	NA	TRBJ1-3	CASSLDSVAGNTIYF	TGTGCCAGCAGCTTAGACAGTGTTGCTGGAAACACCATATATTTT
TRBV6-5	NA	NA	TRBJ1-2	CASRTDSNYGYTF	TGTGCCAGCAGAACGGACAGCAACTATGGCTACACCTTC
TRBV6-5	TRBD1	NA	TRBJ1-4	CASSSTGGKLEKLFF	TGTGCCAGCAGTTCTACAGGGGGCAAGCTTGAAAAACTGTTTTTT
TRBV7-7	TRBD2	NA	TRBJ2-5	CASSPTGTSGVLETQYF	TGTGCTAGCAGCCCCACCGGGACTAGCGGGGTTTTGGAGACCCAGTACTTC
TRBV9	TRBD1	NA	TRBJ2-7	CASSPRTGTGRREQYF	TGTGCCAGCAGCCCGCGGACCGGGACAGGGCGGAGGGAGCAGTACTTC
TRBV6-1	TRBD1	few	TRBJ2-7	CASREAGTGGYEQYF	TGTGCCAGCAGGGAAGCCGGGACAGGGGGCTACGAGCAGTACTTC
TRBV3-1/TRBV3-2	NA	NA	TRBJ2-2	CASSQEGGQPNRELFF	TGTGCCAGCAGCCAAGAGGGGGGACAGCCAAACCGGGAGCTGTTTTTT
TRBV7-2	NA	NA	TRBJ1-2	CASSPQAVQIHGYTF	TGTGCCAGCAGCCCACAGGCCGTGCAGATCCATGGCTACACCTTC
TRBV4-2	TRBD1	NA	TRBJ2-1	CASSPGQGSRSSYNEQFF	TGTGCCAGCAGCCCGGGACAGGGATCCCGGAGCTCCTACAATGAGCAGTTCTTC
TRBV5-1	NA	NA	TRBJ1-2	CASSLDRSGYTF	TGCGCCAGCAGCTTGGACAGATCTGGCTACACCTTC
TRBV7-9	NA	NA	TRBJ1-2	CASSTTLGQRVGYTF	TGTGCCAGCAGCACCACCCTGGGACAACGAGTTGGCTACACCTTC
TRBV5-5	NA	NA	TRBJ2-6	CASSLSAGSGANVLTF	TGTGCCAGCAGCTTGTCGGCGGGATCTGGGGCCAACGTCCTGACTTTC
TRBV28	TRBD1	NA	TRBJ2-3	CASSVDRPVEDTQYF	TGTGCCAGCAGCGTGGACAGGCCGGTGGAAGATACGCAGTATTTT
TRBV4-3	NA	once	TRBJ2-3	CASPRSRHGPSTDTQYF	TGCGCCAGCCCCAGGTCCAGACACGGCCCTAGCACAGATACGCAGTATTTT
TRBV28	TRBD1	NA	TRBJ1-2	CASSRTGLSNYGYTF	TGTGCCAGCAGTCGGACAGGGTTGAGTAACTATGGCTACACCTTC
TRBV2	NA	NA	TRBJ2-3	CASSQRGSTDTQYF	TGTGCCAGCAGCCAGAGGGGGAGCACAGATACGCAGTATTTT